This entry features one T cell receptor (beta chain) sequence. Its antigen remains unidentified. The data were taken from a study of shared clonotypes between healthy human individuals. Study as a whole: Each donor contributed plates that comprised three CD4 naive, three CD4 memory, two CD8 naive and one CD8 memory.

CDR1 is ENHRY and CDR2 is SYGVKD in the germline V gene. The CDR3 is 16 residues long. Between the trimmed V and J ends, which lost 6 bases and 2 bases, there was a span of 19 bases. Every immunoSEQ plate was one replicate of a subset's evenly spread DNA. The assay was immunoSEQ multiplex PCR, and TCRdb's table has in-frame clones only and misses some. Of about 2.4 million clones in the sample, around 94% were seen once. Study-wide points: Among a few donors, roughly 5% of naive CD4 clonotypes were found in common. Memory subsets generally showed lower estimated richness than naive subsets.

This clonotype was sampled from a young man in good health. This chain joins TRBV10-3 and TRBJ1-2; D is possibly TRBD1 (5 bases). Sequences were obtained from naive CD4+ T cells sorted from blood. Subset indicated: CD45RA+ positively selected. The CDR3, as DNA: TGTGCCATCAGCCGTACATTCGACAGAGGAAACTATGGCTACACCTTC. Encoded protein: CAISRTFDRGNYGYTF.